Below, 26 T cell receptor beta chains from the same sample are listed, as sequenced in a study of cytomegalovirus exposure and HLA in healthy donors. The PCR employed 60 Vbeta primers together with 13 Jbeta primers. Sequenced by immunoSEQ multiplex PCR; TCRdb stores in-frame clones only, minus some. The sample gives about 120,000 clones, over 75% of which show up once; roughly 4% is in the top ten. Sequencing was done on a sample of PBMCs. The receptors stem from a man between 18 and 29 years old in good health and CMV-seropositive.

This chain uses TRBV29-1 with TRBJ2-1, with TRBD2 matching over 11 bases. With V trimmed by 4 bases and J by 4 bases, 12 bases remained unmatched. This CDR3 has 17 amino acids. Germline-derived CDR1 and CDR2 are SQVTM and ANQGSEA. CDR3 in amino acids: CSVVGSSGRAGYNEQFF. The CDR3 DNA is TGCAGCGTTGTAGGGAGTAGCGGGAGGGCCGGGTACAATGAGCAGTTCTTC.

The chain links TRBV27 to TRBJ1-4; 8 bases align to TRBD1. V dropped 5 bases and J dropped 2; count of bases not matched to a gene: 1. This CDR3 has 14 residues. Germline V gene lookup returns CDR1 MNHEY and CDR2 SMNVEV (reference sequence). CDR3 bases: TGTGCCAGCAGTCACAGGGGGACTAATGAAAAACTGTTTTTT. Translation: CASSHRGTNEKLFF.

This chain uses TRBV5-1 with TRBJ2-1; 8 nucleotides line up with TRBD1. V lost 3 bases and J lost 5; bases outside the gene matches: 1. CDR1 is SGHRS and CDR2 is YFSETQ in the germline V gene. The CDR3 consists of 13 residues. CDR3 amino acids: CASSSQGDNEQFF. The DNA of the CDR3 is TGCGCCAGCAGCTCACAGGGGGACAATGAGCAGTTCTTC.

The chain employs TRBV5-4 and TRBJ2-3, with 7 bases matching TRBD2. The CDR3 has 15 residues. CDR1 and CDR2 (germline): SGHNT, YYREEE (reference sequence). Trimming removed 2 bases from V and 1 base from J; junction bases left unmatched: 4. The CDR3 DNA sequence: TGTGCCAGCAGCTTTCCAAGCGGGGGCACAGATACGCAGTATTTT. Protein sequence: CASSFPSGGTDTQYF.

The chain is built from TRBV4-1 and TRBJ1-2; 7 bases align to TRBD1. V trimming: 3 bases; J trimming: 4 bases; junction bases outside the gene matches: 8. There are 15 residues in the CDR3. Germline CDR1 MGHRA, CDR2 YSYEKL. The CDR3 DNA follows: TGCGCCAGCAGCCAGCCAAGACAGGGAAGCTATGGCTACACCTTC. It codes for CASSQPRQGSYGYTF.

The rearrangement links TRBV5-6 to TRBJ1-2; perhaps TRBD1 as D (5 bases). This CDR3 is 16 amino acids long. V was cut by 3 bases and J by 3 bases, with 18 bases left in between. Germline values: CDR1 SGHDT, CDR2 YYEEEE. CDR3 sequence (DNA): TGTGCCAGCAGCTCGTATCCGACAGCCCCGGACTATGGCTACACCTTC. It is translated as CASSSYPTAPDYGYTF.

As regards this clone: Mismatch with germline at one junction end may stem from a read error. The chain employs TRBV30 and TRBJ2-2; tentatively, D is TRBD1 (6 bases). CDR3 size: 16 residues. Germline CDR1 is GTSNPN and CDR2 is SVGIG (reference sequence). The CDR3 here is CAWGVRRGDGTGELFF. In DNA, the CDR3 is TGTGCCTGGGGTGTACGCAGGGGTGATGGCACCGGGGAGCTGTTTTTT. Supplemented by reference TRBV30 and TRBJ2-2, the full variable domain reads SQTIHQWPATLVQPVGSPLSLECTVEGTSNPNLYWYRQAAGRGLQLLFYSVGIGQISSEVPQNLSASRPQDRQFILSSKKLLLSDSGFYLCAWGVRRGDGTGELFFGEGSRLTVL.

The CDR3 here is CASSLDRGPYTGELFF. For the CDR3, the DNA is TGTGCCAGCAGCTTGGACAGGGGGCCCTACACCGGGGAGCTGTTTTTT. V usage is TRBV5-4 and J usage is TRBJ2-2, with TRBD1 identical over 9 bases. V was clipped by 0 bases and J by 3 bases; unmatched bases: 3. Germline V gene sequence: CDR1 SGHNT, CDR2 YYREEE (reference sequence). This CDR3 comprises 16 residues.

The CDR3 spells CASNFNRRLNEKLFF. CDR3 in DNA: TGTGCCAGCAACTTCAACCGGAGACTGAATGAAAAACTGTTTTTT. The chain combines TRBV21-1 with TRBJ1-4. TRBV21-1 is designated a pseudogene. The CDR3 spans 15 residues.

There are a few counts of this clone. A junction boundary mismatches the germline segment, possibly from a read error. The chain is built from TRBV7-9 and TRBJ1-1, with TRBD1 as a possible D gene (5 bases). Per the germline V gene, CDR1 is SEHNR and CDR2 is FQNEAQ (reference sequence). The CDR3 covers 16 residues. The CDR3 region has the DNA TGTTCCAGCAGCTTTCATTTTCCGCAGGGTAGAACTGAAGCTTTCTTT. Amino acids: CSSSFHFPQGRTEAFF.

CDR3 sequence reads: CASIQDTYNEKLFF. CDR3 nucleotides: TGTGCCAGCATCCAAGACACCTATAATGAAAAACTGTTTTTT. The chain uses TRBV2 and TRBJ1-4; D remains unclear. Germline loops: CDR1 SNHLY, CDR2 FYNNEI. The CDR3 length is 14 residues. Trimming cost V 7 bases and J 4 bases, with 13 bases left between them. The complete variable domain, with remaining parts taken from reference TRBV2 and TRBJ1-4, reads EPEVTQTPSHQVTQMGQEVILRCVPISNHLYFYWYRQILGQKVEFLVSFYNNEISEKSEIFDDQFSVERPDGSNFTLKIRSTKLEDSAMYFCASIQDTYNEKLFFGSGTQLSVL.

This clone came up once. This rearrangement joins TRBV19 to TRBJ1-5, with D hard to call. Looked up from germline, CDR1 is LNHDA and CDR2 is SQIVND (reference sequence). The CDR3 length is 16 residues. V was cut by 6 bases and J by 1 base, with 16 bases left in between. CDR3: CASSPLTPGSNQPQHF. CDR3 in DNA: TGTGCCAGTAGCCCCCTAACTCCGGGGAGCAATCAGCCCCAGCATTTT.

J is TRBJ2-5 and V is TRBV5-1, with 7 nucleotides matching TRBD1. J gave up 2 bases and V 4 bases, and 5 bases lay outside the gene matches. Looked up from germline, CDR1 is SGHRS and CDR2 is YFSETQ. The CDR3 extends over 14 amino acids. In DNA form, the CDR3 reads TGCGCCAGCAGCCTAGGGACAGAACAAGAGACCCAGTACTTC. Its translation is CASSLGTEQETQYF.

Concerning this clone itself: The sample carries other DNA sequences with the same CDR3. CDR3 DNA: TGTGCCAGCAGCTCCCAGGGGTCCAATCAGCCCCAGCATTTT. It translates to CASSSQGSNQPQHF. This chain links TRBV7-6 with TRBJ1-5, with D perhaps TRBD1 (6 bases). Germline V gene lookup returns CDR1 SGHVS and CDR2 FNYEAQ. The CDR3 covers 14 residues. The V end was cut by 4 bases, the J end by 3 bases, with 10 bases between.

This clone has a handful of counts. The V gene is TRBV21-1, the J gene TRBJ2-7; TRBD1 is the table's D call, not checked against the DNA. TRBV21-1 is given as a pseudogene. The CDR3 sequence is 16 residues long. The CDR3 nucleotides are TGTGCCAGCAGCAAAGAGAAACGAAGACACTCCTACGAGCAGTACTTC. Amino acids: CASSKEKRRHSYEQYF.

V gene TRBV29-1 combines with J gene TRBJ2-7; 7 nucleotides agree with TRBD2. V shed 5 bases, J shed 5 bases, and the junction held 6 bases outside the gene matches. This CDR3 has 12 amino acids. Germline V gives CDR1 SQVTM, CDR2 ANQGSEA. DNA for the CDR3: TGCAGCGTTTACGAGCGGGGCCACGAGCAGTACTTC. This gives the protein CSVYERGHEQYF.

A single count supports this clone. This chain connects TRBV10-1 to TRBJ2-1; 9 bases are shared with TRBD2. The CDR3 is 15 residues long. CDR1 is WNHNN and CDR2 is SYGVQD in the germline V gene (reference sequence). Trimming cost V 5 bases and J 8 bases; bases outside gene matches: 10. The CDR3 DNA reads as TGCGCCAGCAGTCGGGGGGCTAGCGGGAACGATGAGCAGTTCTTC. Translation gives CASSRGASGNDEQFF.

The rearrangement links TRBV4-1 to TRBJ1-2; weak D call: TRBD1 (5 bases). V was cut by 0 bases and J by 4 bases, with 9 bases left in between. The CDR3 extends over 14 amino acids. Germline V lookup: CDR1 MGHRA, CDR2 YSYEKL. The CDR3: CASSQEWTSYGYTF. The CDR3 nucleotides read TGCGCCAGCAGCCAAGAATGGACAAGCTATGGCTACACCTTC.

This clone was detected many times. V usage is TRBV9 and J usage is TRBJ1-5; D is perhaps TRBD1 (5 bases). Trimming removed 0 bases at V and 2 bases at J, with 12 bases between. Germline lookup yields CDR1 SGDLS and CDR2 YYNGEE. The CDR3 is 16 amino acids. In DNA form, the CDR3 reads TGTGCCAGCAGCGTAGGGGCCCAGACAGGCAATCAGCCCCAGCATTTT. It translates to CASSVGAQTGNQPQHF.

This rearrangement joins TRBV9 to TRBJ2-3; 7 bases line up with TRBD2. The CDR3 runs 16 residues. Germline CDR1 reads SGDLS; CDR2 reads YYNGEE. J gave up 2 bases and V 6 bases, and 12 bases lay outside the gene matches. The CDR3 DNA reads as TGTGCCAGCAATGCGGGAGCGCTTTCTGCCACAGATACGCAGTATTTT. Encoded protein: CASNAGALSATDTQYF.

This chain joins TRBV19 and TRBJ2-1, with 16 bases identical to TRBD2. V shed 7 bases and J 8 bases; nucleotides not matched to a gene: 11. The CDR3 is 17 amino acids. Germline CDR1 is LNHDA and CDR2 is SQIVND (reference sequence). The CDR3 DNA sequence: TGTGCCAGTAATGACGGGACTAGCGGGAGGGCCCGGGATGAGCAGTTCTTC. Amino acids: CASNDGTSGRARDEQFF.

The V call is TRBV7-2, the J call TRBJ1-2; no clear D gene. Germline V CDR1 and CDR2: SGHTA, FQGNSA. The CDR3 is made up of 15 amino acids. The V and J ends lost 1 base and 6 bases respectively, with 15 bases between them. The DNA of the CDR3 is TGTGCCAGCAGCTTAGAAGGAGATCGGAACAATGGCTACACCTTC. As protein: CASSLEGDRNNGYTF.

This chain links TRBV4-1 with TRBJ2-7, with TRBD1 identical over 7 bases. CDR3 length: 15 residues. J lost 2 bases, V lost 1 base, and 5 bases had no gene match. The germline CDR1 and CDR2 sequences are MGHRA and YSYEKL. This chain's CDR3 is CASSQGRTGAYEQYF. The CDR3 region has the DNA TGCGCCAGCAGCCAAGGGAGAACAGGGGCCTACGAGCAGTACTTC.

This clone showed up just once. The J gene is TRBJ2-3, the V gene TRBV5-6, with TRBD2 identical over 8 bases. Germline values: CDR1 SGHDT, CDR2 YYEEEE. V dropped 0 bases and J dropped 0; count of bases not matched to a gene: 3. This CDR3 contains 16 residues. The CDR3 here is CASSLELADSTDTQYF. The DNA for the CDR3 is TGTGCCAGCAGCTTGGAACTAGCGGATAGCACAGATACGCAGTATTTT.

The rearrangement links TRBV25-1 to TRBJ1-1, with 10 bases identical to TRBD1. CDR1 and CDR2 from the germline V gene are MGHDK and SYGVNS. This CDR3 comprises 12 residues. J lost 11 bases, V lost 6 bases, and 6 bases had no gene match. CDR3 loop: CASRSTGGKAFF. The CDR3 DNA follows: TGTGCCAGCAGATCGACAGGGGGCAAGGCTTTCTTT. Full variable domain (missing parts from reference TRBV25-1 and TRBJ1-1): EADIYQTPRYLVIGTGKKITLECSQTMGHDKMYWYQQDPGMELHLIHYSYGVNSTEKGDLSSESTVSRIRTEHFPLTLESARPSHTSQYLCASRSTGGKAFFGQGTRLTVV.

The rearrangement joins TRBV27 to TRBJ2-3, with 13 bases lining up with TRBD2. V was clipped by 5 bases and J by 11 bases; unmatched bases: 7. The germline gives CDR1 MNHEY, CDR2 SMNVEV (reference sequence). This CDR3 has 14 residues. CDR3 nucleotide sequence: TGTGCCAGCAGTCCGGGACTAGCGGGACGCAAGCAGTATTTT. It codes for CASSPGLAGRKQYF.